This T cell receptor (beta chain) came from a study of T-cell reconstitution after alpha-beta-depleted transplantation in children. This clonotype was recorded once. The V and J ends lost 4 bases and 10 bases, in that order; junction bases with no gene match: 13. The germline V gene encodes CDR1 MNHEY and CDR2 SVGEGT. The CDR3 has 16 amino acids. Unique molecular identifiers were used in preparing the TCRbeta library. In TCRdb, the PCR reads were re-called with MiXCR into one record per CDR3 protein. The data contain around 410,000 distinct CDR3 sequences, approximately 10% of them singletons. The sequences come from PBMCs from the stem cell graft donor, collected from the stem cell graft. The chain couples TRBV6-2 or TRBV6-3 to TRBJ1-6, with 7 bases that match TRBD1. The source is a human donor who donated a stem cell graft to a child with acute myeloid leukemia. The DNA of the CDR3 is TGTGCCAGCAGTTCCGAAACTCGACAGGGTAGCTCACCCCTCCACTTT. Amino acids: CASSSETRQGSSPLHF.